Below, one T cell receptor (beta chain) is given with its context. Authors' methods: Estimation of nucleated cell counts relied on the amplification of reference gene primers. TCRdb's copy holds only in-frame clones and misses some; the assay was immunoSEQ multiplex PCR. Clonal size and the V and J genes are those of that table, whereas D and trimming came from the DNA. In the table there are fewer than 250,000 clones, 88% of which are singletons. The data stem from a study of blood T cell repertoires in COVID-19. Study-level information: Acute-phase and convalescent COVID-19 samples originated in the United States, Italy and Spain. In each case, the material was cDNA or gDNA derived from T cells, B-cell-depleted T cells, or PBMCs.

Material for sequencing was peripheral blood. The sequence came from a woman aged 60-75 years with acute or convalescent COVID-19.

As DNA, the CDR3 is TGCAGTGCTAGTACTCCGGGACAGTATGGCTACACCTTC. It translates to CSASTPGQYGYTF. This sequence joins TRBV20-1 and TRBJ1-2, with 7 positions matching TRBD1. CDR1 is DFQATT and CDR2 is SNEGSKA in the germline V gene (reference sequence). This CDR3 contains 13 residues. Trimming at V came to 3 bases and at J to 5 bases, leaving 6 bases not matched to a gene.